Each of the 26 T cell receptor beta chains below was sequenced from the same sample in a study of naive and memory T cell subsets. Four PCR rounds used nested alpha and beta constant region primers plus the SP2 primer. TCRdb re-analysed the UMI-ligation and nested PCR reads in MiXCR, keeping a single row per CDR3 protein. This sample has 20,000 to 25,000 distinct CDR3 sequences, with 6% found just once. Treatment given: skin biopsy from PPD injection site in Mantoux-positive individual. An oligonucleotide containing a UMI was ligated to the 3' end of TCR cDNA. Sequencing was performed on skin, taken from a tuberculin skin test site. Receptors were obtained from an adult in good health.

This clonotype was seen many times. V is TRBV11-2 and J is TRBJ2-7; TRBD2 aligns across 12 bases. The length of the CDR3 is 15 residues. The V gene's germline CDR1 is SGHAT and CDR2 FQNNGV. J gave up 4 bases and V 4 bases, and 5 bases lay outside the gene matches. This chain's CDR3 is CASSSQTSGGYEQYF. The DNA for the CDR3 is TGTGCCAGCAGCTCCCAGACTAGCGGGGGATACGAGCAGTACTTC.

The chain uses TRBV20-1 and TRBJ1-2; possibly TRBD1 for D (6 bases). Per the germline V gene, CDR1 is DFQATT and CDR2 is SNEGSKA (reference sequence). V was shortened by 1 base and J by 5 bases, with 11 bases between the two germline ends. The CDR3 is 13 amino acids. DNA of the CDR3: TGCAGTGCTAGAGCCCCAGGGGTGTATGGCTACACCTTC. This gives the protein CSARAPGVYGYTF.

This rearrangement joins TRBV12-3 or TRBV12-4 to TRBJ1-5; D is unresolved. CDR3 size: 14 residues. V lost 5 bases to trimming and J lost 3 bases, with 11 bases between them. CDR3 coding DNA: TGTGCCAGCAGTCGGAACTCGGACAATCAGCCCCAGCATTTT. Translating it yields CASSRNSDNQPQHF.

The genes are TRBV9 and TRBJ1-2; the match to TRBD1 covers 9 bases. After removal of 0 bases from V and 8 bases from J, the junction contained 11 bases not matched to a gene. In germline, CDR1 is SGDLS, CDR2 YYNGEE. This CDR3 contains 16 residues. As DNA, the CDR3 is TGTGCCAGCAGCGTAGACCCCGCCGGGACAGGGCACGGCTACACCTTC. Translating it yields CASSVDPAGTGHGYTF.

The CDR3 reads CASSLQGGDQPQHF. CDR3 DNA sequence: TGTGCCAGTAGTCTCCAAGGGGGGGATCAGCCCCAGCATTTT. The chain employs TRBV19 and TRBJ1-5; a weak D match, TRBD1 (6 bases). V lost 5 bases to trimming and J lost 5 bases, with 13 bases between them. Germline V gene data show CDR1 as LNHDA and CDR2 as SQIVND (reference sequence). This CDR3 spans 14 amino acids.

A note on this clonotype: It may be a read error: a sequence one base away is much more abundant. The CDR3 sequence: CASSSGTSGRDNEQFF. In DNA form, the CDR3 reads TGTGCCAGCAGCTCCGGGACTAGCGGGAGAGACAATGAGCAGTTCTTC. V and J are TRBV7-9 and TRBJ2-1; TRBD2 matches at 14 bases. After removal of 4 bases from V and 5 bases from J, the junction contained 4 bases not matched to a gene. The CDR3 consists of 16 residues. CDR1 is SEHNR, CDR2 FQNEAQ, per germline (reference sequence).

The chain combines TRBV25-1 with TRBJ2-1; 10 bases agree with TRBD2. This CDR3 region has 18 residues. With 1 base clipped from V and 0 bases from J, the junction kept 6 bases outside the gene matches. The germline V gene has CDR1 MGHDK and CDR2 SYGVNS. In DNA form, the CDR3 reads TGTGCCAGCAGTGAATGGCTAGCGGGGGTGAGCTCCTACAATGAGCAGTTCTTC. Residues: CASSEWLAGVSSYNEQFF. The full variable domain, rest sourced from reference TRBV25-1 and TRBJ2-1, is EADIYQTPRYLVIGTGKKITLECSQTMGHDKMYWYQQDPGMELHLIHYSYGVNSTEKGDLSSESTVSRIRTEHFPLTLESARPSHTSQYLCASSEWLAGVSSYNEQFFGPGTRLTVL.

This clonotype was seen only a few times. J is TRBJ2-5 and V is TRBV9; no definite D call. This CDR3 has 14 residues. Germline V lookup: CDR1 SGDLS, CDR2 YYNGEE. V shed 0 bases and J shed 5 bases, with 11 bases lying between them. Here the CDR3 reads CASSVGAVRETQYF. The CDR3 coding sequence is TGTGCCAGCAGCGTAGGGGCAGTCCGGGAGACCCAGTACTTC.

This clonotype was recorded at least ten times. The chain employs TRBV27 and TRBJ2-2; 10 bases agree with TRBD1. The CDR3 has 17 amino acids. V lost 2 bases to trimming and J lost 5 bases; unmatched junction nucleotides: 8. The V gene's germline CDR1 is MNHEY and CDR2 SMNVEV (reference sequence). CDR3 loop: CASSLRRTGGMTGELFF. Written as DNA, the CDR3 is TGTGCCAGCAGTTTAAGAAGGACAGGGGGTATGACCGGGGAGCTGTTTTTT.

This clonotype rates as medium-sized (0.01 to 0.1%). The chain employs TRBV25-1 and TRBJ2-1; TRBD2 matches at 9 bases. This CDR3 has 16 amino acids. V shed 1 base, J shed 6 bases, and the junction held 7 bases outside the gene matches. Looked up from germline, CDR1 is MGHDK and CDR2 is SYGVNS. In DNA form, the CDR3 reads TGTGCCAGCAGTGAATCGGGCGGGAGGGCCCTCAATGAGCAGTTCTTC. It translates to CASSESGGRALNEQFF.

This CDR3 is CSAVGTGGFQPQHF. In DNA, the CDR3 is TGCAGTGCCGTCGGGACAGGGGGCTTTCAGCCCCAGCATTTT. The J gene is TRBJ1-5, the V gene TRBV20-1; 12 nucleotides match TRBD1. Germline V gene data show CDR1 as DFQATT and CDR2 as SNEGSKA (reference sequence). This CDR3 region has 14 residues. V lost 6 bases and J lost 6; bases outside the gene matches: 6.

This clonotype was picked up many times. The gene calls are TRBV7-9 and TRBJ2-3; D is undetermined. V was pared by 0 bases and J by 3 bases, with 7 bases between. The CDR3 spans 14 residues. Germline CDR1 reads SEHNR; CDR2 reads FQNEAQ (reference sequence). CDR3 in amino acids: CASSLALGTDTQYF. The CDR3 coding sequence is TGTGCCAGCAGCTTAGCGCTTGGAACAGATACGCAGTATTTT.

The genes are TRBV2 and TRBJ1-3; tentative D call: TRBD1 (6 bases). This CDR3 has 14 residues. The germline gives CDR1 SNHLY, CDR2 FYNNEI. V lost 8 bases and J 0 bases, leaving 11 bases between the germline ends. The chain's CDR3 is CASRRDNSGNTIYF. The CDR3, as DNA: TGTGCCAGCCGCCGGGACAACTCTGGAAACACCATATATTTT.

There are a few counts of this clonotype. This chain links TRBV6-5 with TRBJ1-1; D is unclear. Looked up from germline, CDR1 is MNHEY and CDR2 is SVGAGI. Trimming removed 2 bases from V and 3 bases from J, with 13 bases in between. The CDR3 totals 15 residues. CDR3 region: CASSYAPYWDTEAFF. The CDR3 DNA is TGTGCCAGCAGTTACGCCCCTTACTGGGACACTGAAGCTTTCTTT.

This clonotype was recorded at least ten times. The J gene is TRBJ2-7, the V gene TRBV20-1; TRBD2 aligns across 9 bases. Germline CDR1 is DFQATT and CDR2 is SNEGSKA (reference sequence). J gave up 7 bases and V 3 bases, and 10 bases lay outside the gene matches. The length of the CDR3 is 14 residues. This CDR3 reads CSARKAAGGVEQYF. In DNA, the CDR3 is TGCAGTGCTAGGAAGGCAGCGGGAGGAGTTGAGCAGTACTTC.

The count of this clonotype is one. With a much larger clone just one base away, this may be a read error. The conserved phenylalanine or tryptophan normally closing the CDR3 is absent here, so this likely arose from a read error. V gene TRBV11-2 combines with J gene TRBJ2-3; perhaps TRBD1 as D (5 bases). V was cut by 0 bases and J by 2 bases, with 9 bases left in between. The CDR3 totals 15 residues. Germline V lookup: CDR1 SGHAT, CDR2 FQNNGV. The CDR3 protein is CASSLDRGATDTQYL. For the CDR3, the DNA is TGTGCCAGCAGCTTAGATAGGGGCGCCACAGATACGCAGTATTTA.

This clonotype ranks as medium-sized. This chain connects TRBV29-1 to TRBJ1-2; D is unresolved. There are 13 residues in the CDR3. CDR1 is SQVTM, CDR2 ANQGSEA, per germline. Deletions cut 3 bases from V and 2 bases from J, with 10 bases between. This CDR3 is CSVDPGRNYGYTF. DNA for the CDR3: TGCAGCGTTGATCCCGGGCGAAACTATGGCTACACCTTC.

This clonotype was detected ten times or more. V gene TRBV24-1 combines with J gene TRBJ1-5; 7 bases fit TRBD1. The CDR3 extends over 13 amino acids. From germline, CDR1 is KGHDR and CDR2 SFDVKD. V shed 5 bases and J 6 bases; nucleotides not matched to a gene: 3. This CDR3 is CATSGQGLQPQHF. In DNA, the CDR3 is TGTGCCACCAGTGGACAGGGACTTCAGCCCCAGCATTTT.

This clonotype has a count of ten or more. The J gene is TRBJ1-1, the V gene TRBV12-5, with D tentatively TRBD1 (5 bases). There are 16 residues in the CDR3. The V and J ends lost 3 bases and 1 base respectively, with 15 bases between them. Germline lookup yields CDR1 LGHNT and CDR2 FRNRAP. The CDR3 nucleotides are TGTGCTAGTGGTTTCCTGACCCACCAGGGGAACACTGAAGCTTTCTTT. Translation gives CASGFLTHQGNTEAFF.

By frequency in the sample, this clonotype is medium-sized. The chain uses TRBV3-1 and TRBJ2-7; 7 nucleotides agree with TRBD1. The V gene's germline CDR1 is LGHDT and CDR2 YNNKEL (reference sequence). There are 15 residues in the CDR3. The junction had 11 bases not matched to a gene; V was cut back by 6 bases and J by 3 bases. The CDR3 DNA is TGTGCCAGCAGGCTTACAGGGGAACCCGACTACGAGCAGTACTTC. Amino acid sequence: CASRLTGEPDYEQYF.

This clonotype was counted ten times or more. The chain is built from TRBV12-3 or TRBV12-4 and TRBJ2-2; no firm D call. V dropped 7 bases and J dropped 4 bases, with 13 bases sitting between them. CDR3 length equals 14 residues. This CDR3 is CASTQVFSTGELFF. The DNA of the CDR3 is TGTGCCAGCACCCAGGTGTTTTCCACCGGGGAGCTGTTTTTT.

The chain is built from TRBV5-1 and TRBJ2-7; 10 nucleotides align to TRBD2. The CDR3 runs to 19 residues. The V gene end was trimmed by 4 bases and the J gene end by 0 bases; junction bases not matched to a gene: 16. The germline CDR1 and CDR2 sequences are SGHRS and YFSETQ. CDR3 nucleotides: TGCGCCAGCAGCAGGACGACTAGCGGGTCCACCAGGAGCTCCTACGAGCAGTACTTC. This codes for CASSRTTSGSTRSSYEQYF.

This clonotype was seen repeatedly, ten times or more. The chain couples TRBV6-5 to TRBJ2-2; 7 positions agree with TRBD1. The germline V gene encodes CDR1 MNHEY and CDR2 SVGAGI. The ends lost 4 bases at V and 2 bases at J; junction bases unmatched: 4. The CDR3 is 15 residues long. CDR3 bases: TGTGCCAGCAGTTCGACAGGGCTCAACACCGGGGAGCTGTTTTTT. It is translated as CASSSTGLNTGELFF.

This clonotype was detected ten times or more. CDR3 sequence reads: CASSFPRVGAEQYF. The CDR3, as DNA: TGTGCCAGCAGCTTCCCCAGGGTTGGCGCCGAGCAGTACTTC. The chain combines TRBV7-9 with TRBJ2-7; D is possibly TRBD1 (5 bases). Germline-derived CDR1 and CDR2 are SEHNR and FQNEAQ (reference sequence). The CDR3 runs 14 residues. V was shortened by 3 bases and J by 6 bases, with 15 bases between the two germline ends.

The sample holds many counts of this clonotype. The V and J genes are TRBV15 and TRBJ2-3, with D unclear. Per germline, CDR1 LNHNV and CDR2 YYDKDF (reference sequence). This CDR3 is built from 14 residues. The V end lost 1 base, the J end lost 2 bases, and 7 bases lay between the germline ends. The CDR3 nucleotides are TGTGCCACCAGCAGAGGCCATATCACAGATACGCAGTATTTT. Protein product: CATSRGHITDTQYF.

In this sample, this clonotype turned up many times. This chain connects TRBV29-1 to TRBJ2-2; 12 nucleotides align to TRBD2. The germline V gene encodes CDR1 SQVTM and CDR2 ANQGSEA. The CDR3 extends over 16 amino acids. Trimming cost V 4 bases and J 5 bases; bases outside gene matches: 8. The DNA for the CDR3 is TGCAGCGTTGGCCGGCTAGCGGGAGGGTCGACCGGGGAGCTGTTTTTT. Protein product: CSVGRLAGGSTGELFF.